This T cell receptor (beta chain) is drawn from a study of T cell responses to AZD1222 COVID-19 vaccine. For this clone: Its specificity is unknown.

Between the trimmed V and J ends, which lost 1 base and 5 bases, there was a span of 6 bases. Germline V gene sequence: CDR1 SGHKS, CDR2 YYEKEE (reference sequence). The CDR3 totals 12 residues. Study observations and caveats: Rises in breadth and depth of Spike-specific TCRs came after two AZD1222 doses. White British people made up most donors, females outnumbered males, and clonal diversity was possibly underestimated.

Using immunoSEQ multiplex PCR, the repertoire was profiled, and TCRdb retains in-frame clones only, with some absent. The profile shows 250,000 to 300,000 clones, 94% of them singletons. The chain has TRBV5-5 and TRBJ1-1; D remains unclear. The sequences come from peripheral blood, collected 28 days after the second AZD1222 dose. This sequence was found in an adult who received the AZD1222 COVID-19 vaccine. The CDR3 sequence is CASSLTSTEAFF. The DNA of the CDR3 is TGTGCCAGCAGCTTGACCTCGACTGAAGCTTTCTTT.